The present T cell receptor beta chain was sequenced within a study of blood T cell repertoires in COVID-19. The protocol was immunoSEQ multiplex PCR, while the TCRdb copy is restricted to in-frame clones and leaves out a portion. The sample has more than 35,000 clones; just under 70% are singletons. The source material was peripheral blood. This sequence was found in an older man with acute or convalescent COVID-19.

In nucleotides, the CDR3 is TGTGCCATCAGTGAGTCGGCCGGACAGATCACTGAAGCTTTCTTT. Translation gives CAISESAGQITEAFF. This rearrangement joins TRBV10-3 to TRBJ1-1; D may be TRBD1 (6 bases). V lost 0 bases and J lost 4, with 12 bases in between. There are 15 residues in the CDR3. Per germline, CDR1 ENHRY and CDR2 SYGVKD.